The 13 T cell receptor beta chains reported below all come from one sample, sequenced in a study of T cells after yellow fever vaccination. TCRdb reanalysed the 5' RACE reads using MiXCR and keeps one entry per CDR3 protein. Altogether about 85,000 distinct CDR3 sequences are present, 10% to 15% being singletons, with the ten largest covering roughly 24%. Sequenced here: CD8+ T cells not binding an NS4B(214-222) dextramer, sorted from PBMCs, sampled about 21 days after the first yellow fever vaccination. The receptors derive from a man aged 18 to 29 who received the YFV17D yellow fever vaccine.

This clonotype was counted a few times. The CDR3 region is CSARDWERGGDEQFF. Written as DNA, the CDR3 is TGCAGTGCTAGAGATTGGGAGCGGGGGGGGGATGAGCAGTTCTTC. The chain carries TRBV20-1 and TRBJ2-1; 10 bases agree with TRBD2. Trimming at V came to 0 bases and at J to 8 bases, leaving 7 bases not matched to a gene. Germline V gene lookup returns CDR1 DFQATT and CDR2 SNEGSKA (reference sequence). The CDR3 consists of 15 residues.

V is TRBV25-1 and J is TRBJ1-4; D is perhaps TRBD1 (6 bases). Germline values: CDR1 MGHDK, CDR2 SYGVNS. V shed 4 bases and J shed 2 bases, with 11 bases lying between them. CDR3 length: 15 residues. CDR3 nucleotide sequence: TGTGCCAGCAGTGGTTGGACAGCTACTAATGAAAAACTGTTTTTT. Its protein product is CASSGWTATNEKLFF.

This chain joins TRBV5-6 and TRBJ2-2; 9 positions agree with TRBD2. The CDR3 runs 16 residues. The ends lost 0 bases at V and 4 bases at J; junction bases unmatched: 4. CDR1 SGHDT and CDR2 YYEEEE come from the germline V gene. In DNA form, the CDR3 reads TGTGCCAGCAGCTTGGATCTAGCGGGGTCCACCGGGGAGCTGTTTTTT. Amino acid sequence: CASSLDLAGSTGELFF.

In its sample, this clonotype was seen a few times. The CDR3 bases are TGCGCCAGCAGCCAAGTGGGCGGGGGGGCCCTTGATGAGCAGTTCTTC. Translating gives CASSQVGGGALDEQFF. The chain recombines TRBV4-1 with TRBJ2-1; TRBD2 agrees at 9 bases. Germline assignment: CDR1 MGHRA and CDR2 YSYEKL. Trimming removed 1 base from V and 8 bases from J; junction bases left unmatched: 9. The CDR3 totals 16 residues.

This clonotype was counted a few times. V usage is TRBV4-1 and J usage is TRBJ2-3; D unclear. The CDR3 covers 16 residues. CDR1 and CDR2 (germline): MGHRA, YSYEKL. V lost 0 bases to trimming and J lost 6 bases, with 16 bases between them. CDR3 coding DNA: TGCGCCAGCAGCCAAGATCCCTGGACCTCGGCGGATACGCAGTATTTT. Translated: CASSQDPWTSADTQYF.

The chain combines TRBV20-1 with TRBJ2-7, with TRBD1 identical over 11 bases. The CDR3 runs to 14 residues. Germline loops: CDR1 DFQATT, CDR2 SNEGSKA (reference sequence). J was trimmed by 0 bases and V by 6 bases; bases with no gene match: 4. The CDR3 nucleotides are TGCAGTGCGTCGGGACAGGGGGTCTCCTACGAGCAGTACTTC. Protein sequence: CSASGQGVSYEQYF.

The chain uses TRBV6-1 and TRBJ2-5; TRBD2 agrees at 8 bases. The V segment lost 5 bases and the J segment 5 bases; nucleotides outside the gene matches: 13. Germline V CDR1 and CDR2: MNHNS, SASEGT. The CDR3 spans 16 residues. The CDR3 DNA reads TGTGCCAGCAGTCCGACCATAGCGGGGATGAGTGAGACCCAGTACTTC. Amino acid sequence: CASSPTIAGMSETQYF.

This chain uses TRBV2 with TRBJ2-1, with D tentatively TRBD2 (5 bases). V was pared by 8 bases and J by 6 bases, with 23 bases between. The CDR3 is 16 amino acids. CDR1 is SNHLY, CDR2 FYNNEI, per germline. CDR3 region: CASLSGRAAGFNEQFF. CDR3 sequence (DNA): TGTGCCAGCCTCTCGGGGAGAGCCGCAGGATTCAATGAGCAGTTCTTC.

This clonotype came up a few times. The V gene is TRBV13, the J gene TRBJ2-5; 8 bases map to TRBD1. CDR1 and CDR2 from the germline V gene are PRHDT and FYEKMQ (reference sequence). There are 15 residues in the CDR3. The trim removed 3 bases at V and 3 bases at J, leaving 6 bases unmatched. The CDR3 DNA reads as TGTGCCAGCAGCTTGGGGACAGGAGGGGAAGAGACCCAGTACTTC. The encoded protein is CASSLGTGGEETQYF.

The chain has TRBV7-2 and TRBJ1-1; no clear D gene. Germline loops: CDR1 SGHTA, CDR2 FQGNSA. CDR3 size: 13 residues. The V end was cut by 5 bases, the J end by 7 bases, with 14 bases between. DNA for the CDR3: TGTGCCAGCAGCCCCCCCGCGGAGGATGAAGCTTTCTTT. This translates into CASSPPAEDEAFF. Based on the CDR3 plus reference TRBV7-2 and TRBJ1-1, the full variable domain is GAGVSQSPSNKVTEKGKDVELRCDPISGHTALYWYRQSLGQGLEFLIYFQGNSAPDKSGLPSDRFSAERTGGSVSTLTIQRTQQEDSAVYLCASSPPAEDEAFFGQGTRLTVV.

The chain joins TRBV11-2 to TRBJ2-3; D gene ambiguous. Germline V gene sequence: CDR1 SGHAT, CDR2 FQNNGV. The CDR3 covers 13 residues. V shed 1 base and J shed 5 bases, with 7 bases lying between them. The CDR3, as DNA: TGTGCCAGCAGCTTAGCAAGTGGAGATACGCAGTATTTT. Protein sequence: CASSLASGDTQYF.

This clonotype came up a few times. The chain combines TRBV4-3 with TRBJ2-1, with TRBD2 identical over 9 bases. The V gene end was trimmed by 4 bases and the J gene end by 7 bases; junction bases not matched to a gene: 5. The CDR3 contains 14 residues. The germline V gene encodes CDR1 LGHNA and CDR2 YSLEER. CDR3 DNA: TGCGCCAGCAGCCCGCGGGGGGGCGGGAATGAGCAGTTCTTC. Translated: CASSPRGGGNEQFF.

The V call is TRBV4-1, the J call TRBJ2-7; D is possibly TRBD1 (5 bases). Germline values: CDR1 MGHRA, CDR2 YSYEKL. The CDR3 is 14 residues long. V shed 1 base and J shed 2 bases, with 9 bases lying between them. The DNA for the CDR3 is TGCGCCAGCAGCCAAGCCAGGGCGACCTACGAGCAGTACTTC. This encodes CASSQARATYEQYF.